This T cell receptor beta chain was recorded in a study of beta chain features in type 1 diabetes. About the study: Healthy donors and patients had similar age, gender and cell yields.

Study-wide results and caveats: In type 1 diabetes patients, VDJ junctions had fewer insertions; deletions at these junctions were more frequent.

CDR1 is SEHNR and CDR2 is FQNEAQ in the germline V gene (reference sequence). The ends lost 5 bases at V and 0 bases at J; junction bases unmatched: 7. The CDR3 sequence is 18 residues long. Comments on this clone: The antigen remains unidentified.

Each sorted population was over 95% pure. Of the isolated RNA, all was reverse transcribed, and so the sequenced material was expressed TCRB transcripts. The assay was immunoSEQ multiplex PCR, and TCRdb's table has in-frame clones only and misses some. The data hold roughly 450,000 clones, with approximately 10% observed a single time. J is TRBJ2-6 and V is TRBV7-9; TRBD1 aligns across 10 bases. Sequenced input: naive CD4+ T cells from blood. This sequence originates from a woman aged 18-29 years in good health. In DNA, the CDR3 is TGTGCCAGCAGCCCTGGGACAGGGGTATCCTCTGGGGCCAACGTCCTGACTTTC. Protein: CASSPGTGVSSGANVLTF.